This TCR beta chain was retrieved from a study of OX40 agonist ivuxolimab in advanced cancers. Study at large: Participants averaged approximately 65 years of age (range about 23 to 79) and were 82.7% male. Broader study findings: Partial responders at 0.1-3.0 mg/kg had among the lowest clonal expansion.

The CDR3 has 11 amino acids. Germline CDR1 and CDR2: DFQATT and SNEGSKA (reference sequence). The V and J ends lost 8 bases and 5 bases respectively, with 12 bases between them. Comments on this clone: The antigen remains undetermined.

Here immunoSEQ multiplex PCR was the method, and the copy in TCRdb shows in-frame clones only, minus some. The repertoire has approximately 68,000 clones, around 80% of them found once; the top ten carry 6.7%. The investigators sampled blood at baseline, at cycle 4 day 1, and at cycle 7 day 1. The chain has TRBV20-1 and TRBJ2-5; D perhaps matches TRBD2 (5 bases). This TCR came from an adult with an advanced solid tumor such as melanoma, head and neck, liver or kidney cancer. Sequencing used CD4+ or CD8+ T cells sorted from blood, obtained in a trial of the OX40 agonist ivuxolimab. CDR3 DNA sequence: TGCAGTCCCCGTGGGAGCGAGACCCAGTACTTC. Its protein is CSPRGSETQYF.